This record covers a single T cell receptor beta chain. As handled by the study authors: Quantification of nucleated cells was approximated via reference gene primer amplification. Assay: immunoSEQ multiplex PCR; the TCRdb copy retains only in-frame clones and omits some. The V and J calls and clone size are taken from that table; D and trimming were inferred from the DNA. The table lists about 240,000 clones, roughly 86% of them singletons. This record comes from a study of blood T cell repertoires in COVID-19. In the study overall: Acute and convalescent COVID-19 samples came from the United States, Italy and Spain. Sample material is recorded as cDNA or gDNA derived from T cells, B-cell-depleted T cells, or PBMCs.

This CDR3 is 15 amino acids long. V lost 4 bases to trimming and J lost 7 bases, with 20 bases between them. CDR1 is SGDLS and CDR2 is YYNGEE in the germline V gene. What was sequenced was peripheral blood. The clonotype was recovered from an elderly man with acute or convalescent COVID-19. The chain recombines TRBV9 with TRBJ1-2; the D is unclear. The CDR3 DNA sequence: TGTGCCAGCAGCCCAGACCCGTCCTTTGGCGGTGGCTACACCTTC. Amino acid sequence: CASSPDPSFGGGYTF.